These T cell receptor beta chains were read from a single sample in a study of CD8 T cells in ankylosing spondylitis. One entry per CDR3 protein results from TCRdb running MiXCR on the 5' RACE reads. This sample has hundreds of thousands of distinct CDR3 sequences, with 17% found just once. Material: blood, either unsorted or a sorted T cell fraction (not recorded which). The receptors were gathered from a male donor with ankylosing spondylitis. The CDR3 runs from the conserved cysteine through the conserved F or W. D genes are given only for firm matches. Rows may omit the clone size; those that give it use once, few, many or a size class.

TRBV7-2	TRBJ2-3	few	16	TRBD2	TGTGCCACCGGAGCGGGGGGCCCCCGTAGCACAGATACGCAGTATTTT	CATGAGGPRSTDTQYF
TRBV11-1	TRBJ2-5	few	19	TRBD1	TGTGCCAGCAGCTTTCCCCTCGACCCGGGACAGGGGGACCAAGAGACCCAGTACTTC	CASSFPLDPGQGDQETQYF
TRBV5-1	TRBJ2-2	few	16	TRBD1	TGCGCCAGCAGCCAGAGGGACAGCGCGAACACCGGGGAGCTGTTTTTT	CASSQRDSANTGELFF
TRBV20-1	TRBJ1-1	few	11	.	TGCAGTGCTAAGGACAACACTGAAGCTTTCTTT	CSAKDNTEAFF
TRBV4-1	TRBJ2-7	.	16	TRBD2	TGCGCCAGCAGCCCCCGCGGGGGTGCCTTCTCCTACGAGCAGTACTTC	CASSPRGGAFSYEQYF
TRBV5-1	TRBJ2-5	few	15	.	TGCGCCAGCAGCTTAATCCTCGGGGGAAAAGAGACCCAGTACTTC	CASSLILGGKETQYF
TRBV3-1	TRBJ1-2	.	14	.	TGTGCCAGCAGCCAAGAAGGACCACGCTATGGCTACACCTTC	CASSQEGPRYGYTF
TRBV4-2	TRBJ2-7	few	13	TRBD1	TGTGCCAGCAGCCAGGGGACAGGGGCTGAGCAGTACTTC	CASSQGTGAEQYF
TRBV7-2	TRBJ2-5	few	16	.	TGTGCCAGCAGCTTAGCGGTGCTAGCTGGTTCAGAGACCCAGTACTTC	CASSLAVLAGSETQYF
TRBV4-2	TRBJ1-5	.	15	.	TGTGCCAGCAGCCTCGCGAGACAGGTCGATCAGCCCCAGCATTTT	CASSLARQVDQPQHF
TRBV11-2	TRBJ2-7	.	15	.	TGTGCCAGCAGCTTAGTCCCTGGACCCAATTACGAGCAGTACTTC	CASSLVPGPNYEQYF
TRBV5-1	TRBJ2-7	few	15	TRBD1	TGCGCCAGCAGCTTGTTGGGGACAGGGTCGTTCGAGCAGTACTTC	CASSLLGTGSFEQYF
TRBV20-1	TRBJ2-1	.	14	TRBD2	TGCAGTGCTAGAGGTAGCGGGGGGTACAATGAGCAGTTCTTC	CSARGSGGYNEQFF
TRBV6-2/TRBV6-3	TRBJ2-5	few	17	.	TGTGCCAGCAGTTACGGGGCTGGGAGCCCACACCAAGAGACCCAGTACTTC	CASSYGAGSPHQETQYF
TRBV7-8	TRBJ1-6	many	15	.	TGTGCCAGCAGCCCCGTACTGACGGATAATTCACCCCTCCACTTT	CASSPVLTDNSPLHF
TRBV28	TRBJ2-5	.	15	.	TGTGCCAGCAGCCCCCCGTCCGGGACCCTAGAGACCCAGTACTTC	CASSPPSGTLETQYF
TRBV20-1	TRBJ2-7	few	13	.	TGCAGTGCTCGCCGCGGGCCATCCTACGAGCAGTACTTC	CSARRGPSYEQYF
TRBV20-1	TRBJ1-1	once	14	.	TGCAGTGCTAGTTTGCAGGGGCCGAACACTGAAGCTTTCTTT	CSASLQGPNTEAFF
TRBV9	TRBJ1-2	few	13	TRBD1	TGTGCCAGCAGCGCACAGGGGTGGCGTGGCTACACCTTC	CASSAQGWRGYTF
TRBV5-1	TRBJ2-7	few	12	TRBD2	TGCGCCAGCAGGTTGACTAGCGGCGAGCAGTACTTC	CASRLTSGEQYF
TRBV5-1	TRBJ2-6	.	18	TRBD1	TGCGCCAGCAGCTTGGTAGGGACAGGGGGCGCTGGGGCCAACGTCCTGACTTTC	CASSLVGTGGAGANVLTF
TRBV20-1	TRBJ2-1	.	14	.	TGCAGTGCTCCCAGCCGGACTAACTACAATGAGCAGTTCTTC	CSAPSRTNYNEQFF
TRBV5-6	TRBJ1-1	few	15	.	TGTGCCAGCAGCTTGATTGCGGTGGGGAACACTGAAGCTTTCTTT	CASSLIAVGNTEAFF
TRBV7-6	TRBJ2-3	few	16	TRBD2	TGTGCCAGCAGTCCCCGGACTAGCGGATTCACAGATACGCAGTATTTT	CASSPRTSGFTDTQYF
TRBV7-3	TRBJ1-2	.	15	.	TGTGCCAGCAGCTTAACGCCTAGTATCACAGCTGGCTACACCTTC	CASSLTPSITAGYTF
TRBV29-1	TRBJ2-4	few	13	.	TGCAGCGTTGAACGACTAGCCAAAAACATTCAGTACTTC	CSVERLAKNIQYF
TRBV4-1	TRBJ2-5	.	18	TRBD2	TGCGCCAGCAGCCCCTTGACAGGGACTAGCTCGTACCAAGAGACCCAGTACTTC	CASSPLTGTSSYQETQYF
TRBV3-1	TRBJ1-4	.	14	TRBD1	TGTGCCAGCAAAACACAGGGGGCCGGGGAAAAACTGTTTTTT	CASKTQGAGEKLFF
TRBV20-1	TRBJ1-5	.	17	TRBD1	TGCAGTGCGACCCCCCGGACAGGCGGGTGGAGCAATCAGCCCCAGCATTTT	CSATPRTGGWSNQPQHF
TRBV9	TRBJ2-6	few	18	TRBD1	TGTGCCAGCAGCGTAGTCCCCCAAGACAGGGTCGGGGCCAACGTCCTGACTTTC	CASSVVPQDRVGANVLTF
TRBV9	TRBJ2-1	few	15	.	TGTGCCAGCAGCGTCTCCTCCAGGGTATTGGGTGAGCAGTTCTTC	CASSVSSRVLGEQFF
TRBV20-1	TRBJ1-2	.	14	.	TGCAGTGCCAGTGCGACGGAGACTAACTATGGCTACACCTTC	CSASATETNYGYTF
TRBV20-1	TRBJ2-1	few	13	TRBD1	TGCAGTGCTAGAGTGGCAGGGGGCAATGAGCAGTTCTTC	CSARVAGGNEQFF
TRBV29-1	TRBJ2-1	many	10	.	TGCAGCGTTGAACGGGCAGCACTATTCTTC	CSVERAALFF
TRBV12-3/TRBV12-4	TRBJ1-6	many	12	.	TGTGCCAGCAGTTTTTCGGCCCAGACCCTCCACTTT	CASSFSAQTLHF
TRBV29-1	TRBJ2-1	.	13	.	TGCAGCGCCCTGGACAGCGGGTACAATGAGCAGTTCTTC	CSALDSGYNEQFF
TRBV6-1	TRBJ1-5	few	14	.	TGTGCCAGCAGGGTCTGGGGGGGGGATCAGCCCCAGCATTTT	CASRVWGGDQPQHF
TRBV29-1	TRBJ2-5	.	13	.	TGCAGCGTTGAGCAGGGACTCAAAGAGACCCAGTACTTC	CSVEQGLKETQYF
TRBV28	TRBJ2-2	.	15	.	TGTGCCAGCAGTTTAGTGCGGACGAACACCGGGGAGCTGTTTTTT	CASSLVRTNTGELFF
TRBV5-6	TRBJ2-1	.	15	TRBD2	TGTGCCAGCAGCATTCCGGGACTAGCGGGAGATGAGCAGTTCTTC	CASSIPGLAGDEQFF
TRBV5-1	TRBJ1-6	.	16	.	TGCGCCAGCAGCTGGGGGACGACCTCCTATAATTCACCCCTCCACTTT	CASSWGTTSYNSPLHF
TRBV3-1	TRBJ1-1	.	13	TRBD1	TGTGCCAGCAGAATAGGGGGCGGATCCGAAGCTTTCTTT	CASRIGGGSEAFF
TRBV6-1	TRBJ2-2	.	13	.	TGTGCCAGCAGCGAACATATCACCGGGGAGCTGTTTTTT	CASSEHITGELFF
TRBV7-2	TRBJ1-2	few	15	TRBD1	TGTGCCAGCAGCCCAGCCGCGGGACAGGGAGCCGGCTACACCTTC	CASSPAAGQGAGYTF
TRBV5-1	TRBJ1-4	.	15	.	TGCGCCAGCAGCTTAACAGACCGAGAAAATGAAAAACTGTTTTTT	CASSLTDRENEKLFF
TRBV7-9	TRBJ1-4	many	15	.	TGTGCCAGCAGCAAGGGACCGCAGGACCATGAAAAACTGTTTTTT	CASSKGPQDHEKLFF
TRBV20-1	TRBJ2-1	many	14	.	TGCAGTGCTAGGGCCCCGGACAGTTACAATGAGCAGTTCTTC	CSARAPDSYNEQFF
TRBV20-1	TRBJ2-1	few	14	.	TGCAGTGCTGCCAAGACTAGTGGCTCGAATGAGCAGTTCTTC	CSAAKTSGSNEQFF
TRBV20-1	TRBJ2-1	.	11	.	TGCAGTGCTAGGTACGGGAGCGGCGGATTCTTC	CSARYGSGGFF
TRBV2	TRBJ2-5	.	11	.	TGTGCCTCCGTGGGGGAAGAGACCCAGTACTTC	CASVGEETQYF
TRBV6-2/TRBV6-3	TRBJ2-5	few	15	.	TGTGCCAGCAGTTACTCCCAAAGAGGAGAAGAGACCCAGTACTTC	CASSYSQRGEETQYF